The 29 T cell receptor beta chains below were found in one sample sequenced in a study of sequential checkpoint blockade in melanoma. Profiling relied on immunoSEQ multiplex PCR, and the TCRdb table lists in-frame clones only, not all of them. Among tens of thousands of clones listed, approximately 84% were seen once. Noted treatment: randomized to nivolumab then ipilimumab (arm A) or the reverse (arm B). The sample was CD8+ T cells sorted from blood (inferred from file names), taken from a patient given nivolumab and ipilimumab in sequence. These receptors all stem from a human donor with melanoma.

The chain has TRBV4-1 and TRBJ1-1; 8 nucleotides align to TRBD1. The V gene end was trimmed by 0 bases and the J gene end by 1 base; junction bases not matched to a gene: 1. This CDR3 is built from 15 residues. Germline CDR1 MGHRA, CDR2 YSYEKL. This CDR3 reads CASSQDGQGNTEAFF. CDR3 DNA: TGCGCCAGCAGCCAAGACGGACAGGGGAACACTGAAGCTTTCTTT.

V gene TRBV27 combines with J gene TRBJ1-1; D unresolved. The CDR3 runs to 13 residues. The germline V and J ends were trimmed by 2 bases and 3 bases, with 7 bases remaining between them. Germline V gives CDR1 MNHEY, CDR2 SMNVEV (reference sequence). The CDR3 DNA follows: TGTGCCAGCAGTTTAAGCGGATACACTGAAGCTTTCTTT. Translating gives CASSLSGYTEAFF.

V and J are TRBV27 and TRBJ2-7; tentative D call: TRBD2 (5 bases). Looked up from germline, CDR1 is MNHEY and CDR2 is SMNVEV (reference sequence). This CDR3 contains 16 residues. V lost 0 bases and J lost 3, with 15 bases in between. For the CDR3, the DNA is TGTGCCAGCAGTTTATCGGAGGATGGGCAAAGCTACGAGCAGTACTTC. Translated: CASSLSEDGQSYEQYF.

The V and J genes are TRBV4-3 and TRBJ1-4, with 7 bases identical to TRBD1. Germline V gene data show CDR1 as LGHNA and CDR2 as YSLEER. This CDR3 region has 14 residues. The trim removed 4 bases at V and 2 bases at J, leaving 1 base unmatched. The CDR3 DNA sequence: TGCGCCAGCAGCCCGACAGGGACTAATGAAAAACTGTTTTTT. It is translated as CASSPTGTNEKLFF.

This chain links TRBV7-6 with TRBJ2-6, with 7 bases matching TRBD1. V was clipped by 3 bases and J by 1 base; unmatched bases: 6. This CDR3 is 17 amino acids long. The germline V gene encodes CDR1 SGHVS and CDR2 FNYEAQ. In nucleotides, the CDR3 is TGTGCCAGCAGCTTGTTGGCAGGGGGTTCTGGGGCCAACGTCCTGACTTTC. Translation gives CASSLLAGGSGANVLTF.

The rearrangement uses TRBV7-9 and TRBJ1-6; 7 bases align to TRBD1. The CDR3 totals 14 residues. CDR1 and CDR2 from the germline V gene are SEHNR and FQNEAQ (reference sequence). Trimming removed 5 bases from V and 11 bases from J; junction bases left unmatched: 9. CDR3 sequence: CASSGGQAPPPLHF. The DNA of the CDR3 is TGTGCCAGCAGCGGCGGACAGGCCCCCCCACCCCTCCACTTT.

A note on this clone: Other DNA sequences of this sample code for an identical CDR3. The gene calls are TRBV27 and TRBJ2-7; D is perhaps TRBD2 (6 bases). The V gene lost 7 bases and the J gene lost 4 bases, with 20 bases spanning the gap. This CDR3 spans 15 amino acids. Germline lookup yields CDR1 MNHEY and CDR2 SMNVEV (reference sequence). DNA for the CDR3: TGTGCCAGCACACCGACTCCGGGACTCTTATACGAGCAGTACTTC. This gives the protein CASTPTPGLLYEQYF.

In nucleotides, the CDR3 is TGCGCCAGCAGCCAAGATCAAACCTACAATGAGCAGTTCTTC. It is translated as CASSQDQTYNEQFF. The chain uses TRBV4-1 and TRBJ2-1; no firm D call. The germline CDR1 and CDR2 sequences are MGHRA and YSYEKL. Trimming pared 0 bases from V and 2 bases from J, leaving 5 bases between. The CDR3 is 14 amino acids.

The chain combines TRBV19 with TRBJ1-1; a possible D gene is TRBD1 (5 bases). V dropped 4 bases and J dropped 10 bases, with 13 bases sitting between them. This CDR3 region has 12 residues. Germline V CDR1 and CDR2: LNHDA, SQIVND (reference sequence). This chain's CDR3 is CASSTLLGGAFF. As DNA, the CDR3 is TGTGCCAGTAGTACCCTACTGGGGGGAGCTTTCTTT. Full variable domain (remainder filled in from reference TRBV19 and TRBJ1-1): DGGITQSPKYLFRKEGQNVTLSCEQNLNHDAMYWYRQDPGQGLRLIYYSQIVNDFQKGDIAEGYSVSREKKESFPLTVTSAQKNPTAFYLCASSTLLGGAFFGQGTRLTVV.

The chain is built from TRBV28 and TRBJ2-5; TRBD1 agrees at 9 bases. With the DNA end fitting TRBJ2-7 better, the J assignment may be wrong. Germline assignment: CDR1 MDHEN and CDR2 SYDVKM. The CDR3 runs to 15 residues. The CDR3, as DNA: TGTGCCAGCAGTTTGCCGACAGGGGGGAAGGACGAGCAGTACTTC. Translated: CASSLPTGGKDEQYF.

This rearrangement joins TRBV28 to TRBJ2-7; TRBD2 agrees at 7 bases. This CDR3 has 16 residues. In germline, CDR1 is MDHEN, CDR2 SYDVKM. V lost 5 bases and J lost 5; bases outside the gene matches: 15. For the CDR3, the DNA is TGTGCCAGCAGTCCCGGGGGGTACAGAGAACGGGACGAGCAGTACTTC. Protein sequence: CASSPGGYRERDEQYF.

The chain has TRBV9 and TRBJ2-3, with TRBD2 as a possible D gene (6 bases). V was shortened by 0 bases and J by 4 bases, with 21 bases between the two germline ends. The CDR3 contains 18 residues. Germline lookup yields CDR1 SGDLS and CDR2 YYNGEE. The CDR3 bases are TGTGCCAGCAGCGTAGATTTCCCCGGACTACAGGACGCAGATACGCAGTATTTT. It translates to CASSVDFPGLQDADTQYF.

Points on this clone: Compared with germline, one end of the junction differs, possibly owing to a read error. Here the CDR3 reads CASSAQIRTGGFDTGELFF. CDR3 DNA sequence: TGTGCTAGCAGCGCCCAAATCCGGACAGGGGGCTTTGACACCGGGGAGCTGTTTTTT. This chain links TRBV7-7 with TRBJ2-2; 11 bases align to TRBD1. CDR3 length: 19 residues. Per germline, CDR1 SSHAT and CDR2 FNYEAQ (reference sequence). The full variable domain, in which reference TRBV7-7 and TRBJ2-2 provide the parts outside the CDR3, is GAGVSQSPRYKVTKRGQDVTLRCDPISSHATLYWYQQALGQGPEFLTYFNYEAQPDKSGLPSDRFSAERPEGSISTLTIQRTEQRDSAMYRCASSAQIRTGGFDTGELFFGEGSRLTVL.

The J gene is TRBJ1-2, the V gene TRBV5-3; D is uncertain. TRBV5-3 is treated as an ORF (open reading frame) with a function not yet certain. The CDR3 spans 13 residues. The V end was cut by 2 bases, the J end by 6 bases, with 11 bases between. CDR3 coding DNA: TGTGCCAGAAGCTTCCCGGGGTACAATGGCTACACCTTC. Its protein is CARSFPGYNGYTF.

The chain links TRBV5-1 to TRBJ1-6, with 7 bases fitting TRBD1. V lost 0 bases to trimming and J lost 8 bases; unmatched junction nucleotides: 2. CDR1 and CDR2 from the germline V gene are SGHRS and YFSETQ. The CDR3 has 14 amino acids. The CDR3 DNA is TGCGCCAGCAGCTTGGCCCAGGGGGATTCACCCCTCCACTTT. Translated: CASSLAQGDSPLHF.

The chain is built from TRBV7-9 and TRBJ2-2, with TRBD2 identical over 11 bases. The germline V gene has CDR1 SEHNR and CDR2 FQNEAQ (reference sequence). V trimming: 5 bases; J trimming: 0 bases; junction bases outside the gene matches: 5. This CDR3 has 17 amino acids. CDR3: CASSTSLAGANTGELFF. CDR3 nucleotides: TGTGCCAGCAGCACTTCACTAGCGGGAGCGAACACCGGGGAGCTGTTTTTT.

The sample holds one count of this clone. This chain connects TRBV7-6 to TRBJ2-7; D is ambiguous. The CDR3 contains 13 residues. Germline CDR1 is SGHVS and CDR2 is FNYEAQ. Trimming left V 1 base short and J 4 bases short, with 8 bases between. The CDR3 DNA reads as TGTGCCAGCAGCTTAGGAGTCGCGTACGAGCAGTACTTC. Its translation: CASSLGVAYEQYF. Full variable domain (rest looked up from reference TRBV7-6 and TRBJ2-7): GAGVSQSPRYKVTKRGQDVALRCDPISGHVSLYWYRQALGQGPEFLTYFNYEAQQDKSGLPNDRFSAERPEGSISTLTIQRTEQRDSAMYRCASSLGVAYEQYFGPGTRLTVT.

This chain connects TRBV27 to TRBJ2-2; D is unresolved. Germline CDR1 MNHEY, CDR2 SMNVEV (reference sequence). The CDR3 consists of 16 residues. Trimming took off 0 bases at V and 4 bases at J, with 12 bases between the two ends. CDR3 sequence reads: CASSLSTAAATGELFF. The CDR3, as DNA: TGTGCCAGCAGTTTATCTACAGCCGCCGCCACCGGGGAGCTGTTTTTT.

The rearrangement links TRBV19 to TRBJ2-3; 7 bases line up with TRBD1. CDR1 LNHDA and CDR2 SQIVND come from the germline V gene (reference sequence). This CDR3 contains 16 residues. V lost 6 bases and J lost 2; bases outside the gene matches: 11. The CDR3 sequence is CASSYSDRDLTDTQYF. In nucleotides, the CDR3 is TGTGCCAGTAGCTATTCAGACAGGGACCTCACAGATACGCAGTATTTT. The variable domain in full, completed from reference TRBV19 and TRBJ2-3, reads DGGITQSPKYLFRKEGQNVTLSCEQNLNHDAMYWYRQDPGQGLRLIYYSQIVNDFQKGDIAEGYSVSREKKESFPLTVTSAQKNPTAFYLCASSYSDRDLTDTQYFGPGTRLTVL.

The J gene is TRBJ1-1, the V gene TRBV28; D call uncertain. Trimming took off 3 bases at V and 3 bases at J, with 11 bases between the two ends. The CDR3 length is 14 residues. Germline V gives CDR1 MDHEN, CDR2 SYDVKM. CDR3 sequence: CASSFTLSDTEAFF. The CDR3 bases are TGTGCCAGCAGTTTCACCCTATCTGACACTGAAGCTTTCTTT. Full variable domain (remainder filled in from reference TRBV28 and TRBJ1-1): DVKVTQSSRYLVKRTGEKVFLECVQDMDHENMFWYRQDPGLGLRLIYFSYDVKMKEKGDIPEGYSVSREKKERFSLILESASTNQTSMYLCASSFTLSDTEAFFGQGTRLTVV.

The V gene is TRBV27, the J gene TRBJ1-2; possibly TRBD1 for D (5 bases). Trimming stripped 6 bases from V and 4 bases from J, with 9 bases between. The germline gives CDR1 MNHEY, CDR2 SMNVEV (reference sequence). The CDR3 runs 12 residues. The chain's CDR3 is CASRAGGYGYTF. The CDR3 nucleotides read TGTGCCAGCAGGGCGGGGGGCTATGGCTACACCTTC.

The CDR3 is CASSPQGWETQYF. The CDR3, as DNA: TGTGCCAGCAGTCCACAGGGTTGGGAGACCCAGTACTTC. The rearrangement uses TRBV28 and TRBJ2-5, with D perhaps TRBD1 (6 bases). CDR1 and CDR2 from the germline V gene are MDHEN and SYDVKM. With 5 bases removed from V and 5 bases from J, the gap between germline ends came to 12 bases. CDR3 length equals 13 residues.

This chain links TRBV4-1 with TRBJ2-7; 8 nucleotides align to TRBD2. The CDR3 is made up of 16 amino acids. CDR1 and CDR2 from the germline V gene are MGHRA and YSYEKL. Germline trimming cut 0 bases from V and 1 base from J; bases unmatched to any gene: 5. CDR3 coding DNA: TGCGCCAGCAGCCAAGATGTTGGGACTAGTTCCTACGAGCAGTACTTC. The encoded protein is CASSQDVGTSSYEQYF.

Comment on this clone: This sample includes further DNA sequences coding for the same CDR3. The chain combines TRBV27 with TRBJ2-7, with D maybe TRBD2 (6 bases). The CDR3 is 13 amino acids. Trimming left V 4 bases short and J 2 bases short, with 9 bases between. Germline values: CDR1 MNHEY, CDR2 SMNVEV (reference sequence). The CDR3 loop reads CASSSGLAYEQYF. The DNA for the CDR3 is TGTGCCAGCAGTTCGGGACTTGCCTACGAGCAGTACTTC.

V usage is TRBV27 and J usage is TRBJ2-1; TRBD2 matches at 12 bases. V was pared by 8 bases and J by 4 bases, with 15 bases of the junction left unmatched. The CDR3 is made up of 18 amino acids. The germline gives CDR1 MNHEY, CDR2 SMNVEV (reference sequence). CDR3 amino acids: CASAPAAPLAGGYNEQFF. CDR3 sequence (DNA): TGTGCCAGCGCCCCAGCAGCCCCACTAGCGGGAGGTTACAATGAGCAGTTCTTC.

The chain joins TRBV18 to TRBJ1-1; D ambiguous. Germline V CDR1 and CDR2: KGHSH, LQKENI. V was clipped by 3 bases and J by 6 bases, with 11 bases between them. This CDR3 region has 13 residues. The CDR3 bases are TGTGCCAGCTCACCGGATGGGCGGGCTGAAGCTTTCTTT. Amino acids: CASSPDGRAEAFF.

The chain uses TRBV6-1 and TRBJ1-5; 8 bases map to TRBD1. CDR3 length: 15 residues. Looked up from germline, CDR1 is MNHNS and CDR2 is SASEGT. Trimming took 3 bases from V and 7 from J; bases not matched to a gene: 8. As DNA, the CDR3 is TGTGCCAGCAGTGACCTAGACAGGGGAAGCCAGCCCCAGCATTTT. Its translation is CASSDLDRGSQPQHF.

This chain joins TRBV18 and TRBJ2-7, with 10 bases fitting TRBD1. Germline trimming cut 3 bases from V and 2 bases from J; bases unmatched to any gene: 7. The CDR3 totals 16 residues. Germline CDR1 reads KGHSH; CDR2 reads LQKENI. The CDR3, as DNA: TGTGCCAGCTCACCCGAGGACAGGGGGGACCCCTACGAGCAGTACTTC. It specifies CASSPEDRGDPYEQYF.

Comment on this clone: Other DNA variants within this sample encode the same CDR3. The V gene is TRBV28, the J gene TRBJ1-3; possible D gene TRBD1, 6 bases. CDR1 is MDHEN and CDR2 is SYDVKM in the germline V gene. The germline V and J ends were trimmed by 3 bases and 3 bases, with 12 bases remaining between them. This CDR3 spans 15 amino acids. The CDR3 sequence is CASSFGRGLGNTIYF. The DNA for the CDR3 is TGTGCCAGCAGTTTTGGGCGGGGGCTTGGAAACACCATATATTTT.